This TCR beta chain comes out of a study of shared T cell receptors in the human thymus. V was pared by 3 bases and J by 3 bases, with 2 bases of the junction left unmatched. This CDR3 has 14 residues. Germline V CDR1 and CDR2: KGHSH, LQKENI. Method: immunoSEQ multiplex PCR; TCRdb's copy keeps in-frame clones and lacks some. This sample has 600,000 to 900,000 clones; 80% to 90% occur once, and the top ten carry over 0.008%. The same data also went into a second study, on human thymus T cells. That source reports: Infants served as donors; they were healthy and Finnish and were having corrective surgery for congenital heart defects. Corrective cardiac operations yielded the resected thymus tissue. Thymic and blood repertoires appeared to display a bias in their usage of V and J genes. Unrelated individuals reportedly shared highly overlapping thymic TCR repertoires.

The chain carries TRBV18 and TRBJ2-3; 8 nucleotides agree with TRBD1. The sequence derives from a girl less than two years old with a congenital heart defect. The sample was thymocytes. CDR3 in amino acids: CASSPDRGTDTQYF. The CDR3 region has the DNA TGTGCCAGCTCACCTGACAGGGGTACAGATACGCAGTATTTT.